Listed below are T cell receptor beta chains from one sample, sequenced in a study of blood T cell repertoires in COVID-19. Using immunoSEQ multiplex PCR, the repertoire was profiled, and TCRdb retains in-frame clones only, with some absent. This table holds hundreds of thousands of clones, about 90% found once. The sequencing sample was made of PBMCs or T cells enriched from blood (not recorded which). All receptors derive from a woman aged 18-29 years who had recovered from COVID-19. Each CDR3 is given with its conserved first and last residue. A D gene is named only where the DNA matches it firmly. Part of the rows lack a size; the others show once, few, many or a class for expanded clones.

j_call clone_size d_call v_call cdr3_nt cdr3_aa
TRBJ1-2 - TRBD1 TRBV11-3 TGTGCCAGCAGCTCGAAGACAGGGATCCTGGATAACTATGGCTACACCTTC CASSSKTGILDNYGYTF
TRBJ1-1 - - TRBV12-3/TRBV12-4 TGTGCCAGCAGTTTAGCGACAGGCCCTGAAGCTTTCTTT CASSLATGPEAFF
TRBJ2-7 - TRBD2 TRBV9 TGTGCCAGCAGCCAACGCTGGGACTACGTCGAGCAGTACTTC CASSQRWDYVEQYF
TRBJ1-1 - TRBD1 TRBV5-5 TGTGCCAGCAGCTATGAGCTAGGACAGGGGCTTGAAGCTTTCTTT CASSYELGQGLEAFF
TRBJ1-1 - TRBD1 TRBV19 TGTGCCAGTAGTAAGGGACAGGGGTACACTGAAGCTTTCTTT CASSKGQGYTEAFF
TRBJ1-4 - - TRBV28 TGTGCCAGCAGGTTTAGAGCCAGGGTATGGGAAAAACTGTTTTTT CASRFRARVWEKLFF
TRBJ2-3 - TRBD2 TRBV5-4 TGTGCCAGCAGCTTAACTAGCGGGGGGAGCGTCGATACGCAGTATTTT CASSLTSGGSVDTQYF
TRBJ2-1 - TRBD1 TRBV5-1 TGCGCCAGCAGCCCGGGACAGGGGGCGGGGTACAATGAGCAGTTCTTC CASSPGQGAGYNEQFF
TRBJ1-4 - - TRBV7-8 TGTGCCAGCAGCCACAGACGGGAAAAACTGTTTTTT CASSHRREKLFF
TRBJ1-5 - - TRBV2 TGTGCCAGCAGTGGACACGGCAATCAGCCCCAGCATTTT CASSGHGNQPQHF
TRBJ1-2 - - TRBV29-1 TGCAGCGTTTCGGGGGGCTGGAACTATGGCTACACCTTC CSVSGGWNYGYTF
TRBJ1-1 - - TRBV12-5 TGTGCTAGTGCCGTCCGGATGGGAGCGAACACTGAAGCTTTCTTT CASAVRMGANTEAFF
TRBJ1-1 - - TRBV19 TGTGCCAGTAGTATAGGCAGGGGCACTGAAGCTTTCTTT CASSIGRGTEAFF
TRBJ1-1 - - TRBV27 TGTGCCAGCAGTCGAAACTTCCACAGGAGATACACTGAAGCTTTCTTT CASSRNFHRRYTEAFF
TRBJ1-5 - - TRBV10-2 TGCGCCAGCAGTCCCGGCCTAGACAATCAGCCCCAGCATTTT CASSPGLDNQPQHF
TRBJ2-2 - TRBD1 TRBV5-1 TGCGCCAGCAGCTTGGCCGGAGTTTCGGGACAGGGCAATGACGGGGAGCTGTTTTTT CASSLAGVSGQGNDGELFF
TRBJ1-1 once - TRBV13 TGTGCCAGCAGCTTAGGGCAGTTGAACACTGAAGCTTTCTTT CASSLGQLNTEAFF
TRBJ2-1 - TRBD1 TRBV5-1 TGCGCCAGCAGAAGAGACAGGGGGACCTACAATGAGCAGTTCTTC CASRRDRGTYNEQFF
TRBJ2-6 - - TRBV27 TGTGCCAGCACCCCACGTGGCCCTGGGGCCAACGTCCTGACTTTC CASTPRGPGANVLTF
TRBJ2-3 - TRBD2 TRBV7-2 TGTGCCAGCAGCTTAGGGACTAGCGGGGGCACAGATACGCAGTATTTT CASSLGTSGGTDTQYF
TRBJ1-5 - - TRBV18 TGTGCCAGCTCACCACGTGTTGGCGGTAATCAGCCCCAGCATTTT CASSPRVGGNQPQHF
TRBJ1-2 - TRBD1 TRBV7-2 TGTGCCAGCAGCCCAGGGGGACGCGGCTACACCTTT CASSPGGRGYTF
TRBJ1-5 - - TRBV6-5 TGTGCCAGCAGTTACTCGGAGAATCAGCCCCAGCATTTT CASSYSENQPQHF
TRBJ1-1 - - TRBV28 TGTGCCAGCACTCTTGCCCCAAGAGGGCGAGACGAGGCTGAAGCTTTCTTT CASTLAPRGRDEAEAFF
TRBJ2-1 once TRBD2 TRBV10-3 TGTGCCATGGGCCCTAGCGGGAGCGGGGATGAGCAGTTCTTC CAMGPSGSGDEQFF
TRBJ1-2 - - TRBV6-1 TGTGCCAGCAGTGAACTTGATAGGGGTTTTGGAGGCTACACCTTC CASSELDRGFGGYTF
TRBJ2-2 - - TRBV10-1 TGCGCCAGCAGTCCTTCAGGGGTGACCGGGGAGCTGTTTTTT CASSPSGVTGELFF
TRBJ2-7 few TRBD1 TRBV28 TGTGCCAGCAGTCGGATACTCGGGACAGGGCAGGACGAGCAGTACTTC CASSRILGTGQDEQYF
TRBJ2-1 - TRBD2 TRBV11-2 TGTGCCAGCAGCTTAGATGTTGATAGCGGGAGAGTAAGTCCCCAGTTCTTC CASSLDVDSGRVSPQFF
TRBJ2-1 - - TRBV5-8 TGTGCCAGCAGCTTTGACAGGTACCCCTACAATGAGCAGTTCTTC CASSFDRYPYNEQFF
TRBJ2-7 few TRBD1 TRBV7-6 TGTGCCAGCAGCTGGGGACAGAACTCCTACGAGCAGTACTTC CASSWGQNSYEQYF
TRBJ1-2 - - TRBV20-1 TGCAGTGCTGGCGGTGGCTATGGCTACACCTTC CSAGGGYGYTF
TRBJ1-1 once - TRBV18 TGTGCCAGCTCACCCTCGGGTCGGGGTCGATGGACTGAAGCTTTCTTT CASSPSGRGRWTEAFF
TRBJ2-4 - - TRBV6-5 TGTGCCAGCAGTTTCGGGCTAGCAAGGGACATTCAGTACTTC CASSFGLARDIQYF
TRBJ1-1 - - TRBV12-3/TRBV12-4 TGTGCCAGCACTCTCTGGGGGGGTACTGAAGCTTTCTTT CASTLWGGTEAFF
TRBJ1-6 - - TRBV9 TGTGCCAGCAGCGTAGGCCCCCAGGGACACAATAATTCACCCCTCCACTTT CASSVGPQGHNNSPLHF